This TCR beta chain was recorded in a study of response to subunit inactivated influenza vaccine (dated by TCRdb to 2016 to 2019). As for the study more broadly: The study used deep quantitative T cell receptor repertoire profiling to track responses to a trivalent subunit inactivated influenza vaccine.

With regard to this clonotype: It has no known antigen specificity. Per-base qualities were not stored, and no clone one base away is much larger.

Per the germline V gene, LGHNA is the CDR1 and YNFKEQ is the CDR2. The cysteine opens and the phenylalanine closes a CDR3 of 17 amino acids. Kept here is only the CDR3 DNA, which spans 51 bases and is read in frame from base 1. Trimming accounts for 1 base at V and 7 bases at J, while the number of junction bases matched to no gene is 13. Here is what the overall study found, with its caveats: The authors proposed that each seasonal influenza vaccination may bring in only a limited number of new T cells.

Preparation of the library involved RT-PCR. The sample was run on an Illumina HiSeq 2500. The public reads were run again by TCRdb, first through fastp at Q25 and then through MiXCR, and only productive beta chains were kept. Records with the same CDR3 protein are collapsed into one entry carrying the most frequent genes and DNA. Present in this sample are under 850,000 distinct CDR3 sequences, about 18% of which were seen just once. The biggest ten clones account for about 11% of the sample. The V and J genes are TRBV4-2 and TRBJ2-7, with TRBD2 matching 10 junction bases. The clonotype originates from a man between 45 and 60 years old who received an inactivated influenza vaccine. Donor details come from another sample of the same person, matched by shared clones. The sample consisted of PBMCs from blood, taken approximately 5 days after vaccination. The nucleotide sequence is TGTGCCAGCAGCCAAGTGGCCATAGCGGGAGGCCCCTTTGAGCAGTACTTC. Its protein product is CASSQVAIAGGPFEQYF.